This TCR beta chain comes out of a study of follicular helper T cells after annual influenza vaccination. Study at large: Blood was drawn on days 0, 7 and 28 after vaccination.

Time point specified: 2015-2016 season, 7 days after influenza vaccination. Non-naive CD4+CXCR5+PD-1+ cTfh were sorted into ICOS+CD38+ and ICOS-CD38- fractions. Trimming left V 4 bases short and J 7 bases short, with 11 bases between. Germline-derived CDR1 and CDR2 are MNHNS and SASEGT. The CDR3 length is 13 residues. Sequencing was performed with immunoSEQ multiplex PCR; in TCRdb, only in-frame clones are kept and a portion is missing. The profile covers 2,000 or so clones, with approximately 84% appearing a single time and about 3.2% taken by the ten largest. This TCR derives from an adult who received the influenza vaccine. The material sequenced was CXCR5+ CD38- circulating T follicular helper cells from blood, taken 7 days after influenza vaccination. This sample's subset: circulating Tfh, non-naive CD4+CXCR5+PD-1+ (ICOS+CD38+ or ICOS-CD38-). The rearrangement uses TRBV6-1 and TRBJ2-4; no definite D call. The CDR3 region has the DNA TGTGCCAGCAGTGTTAAGCAATTGAACATTCAGTACTTC. Residues: CASSVKQLNIQYF.